The source of this T cell receptor (beta chain) is a study of CD8 T cells in ankylosing spondylitis. Study findings and constraints: CD8+ disease-linked clones were present at relatively low frequencies in blood.

The ends were cut back, 2 bases at V and 7 bases at J, with 13 bases in the middle. Germline V gives CDR1 SGHRS, CDR2 YFSETQ. The CDR3 length is 14 residues. This clonotype has a count of ten or more. Its antigen is as yet unknown. From the 5' RACE reads, TCRdb called clonotypes with MiXCR, one entry per CDR3 protein. The repertoire holds about 300,000 distinct CDR3 sequences, around a tenth seen once, with 9.1% in the top ten. Input material: blood, either unsorted or a sorted T cell fraction (not recorded which). The TCR sequence derives from a female donor with ankylosing spondylitis or in good health (not recorded which). This chain joins TRBV5-1 and TRBJ1-5; tentatively, D is TRBD1 (6 bases). The CDR3: CASSLGGARQPQHF. The DNA for the CDR3 is TGCGCCAGCAGCTTAGGGGGGGCCAGGCAGCCCCAGCATTTT.